What follows are 3 T cell receptor beta chains derived from one specimen sequenced in a study of early T cells in non-severe SARS-CoV-2 infection. A single record per CDR3 protein comes from TCRdb applying MiXCR to the 5' RACE reads. The sample has 80,000 to 95,000 distinct CDR3 sequences, approximately 14% seen once; the top ten hold around 0.5%. Sequenced sample: whole blood. The receptor set was obtained from an adult who was a healthcare worker with PCR-confirmed SARS-CoV-2 infection or an uninfected control (not recorded which).

This chain joins TRBV2 and TRBJ1-1; D not resolved. Trimming cost V 6 bases and J 3 bases, with 11 bases left between them. The germline V gene encodes CDR1 SNHLY and CDR2 FYNNEI. This CDR3 spans 13 amino acids. The CDR3: CASSATRDTEAFF. The DNA of the CDR3 is TGTGCCAGCAGCGCAACAAGAGACACTGAAGCTTTCTTT.

This chain joins TRBV7-3 and TRBJ2-2; TRBD2 is a possible D gene (6 bases). Trimming took 5 bases from V and 6 from J, leaving 13 bases between them. CDR3 length: 14 residues. Germline-derived CDR1 and CDR2 are SGHTA and FQGTGA. The CDR3 sequence is CASSGRRASGELFF. CDR3 DNA sequence: TGTGCCAGCAGCGGGAGGAGGGCGTCCGGGGAGCTGTTTTTT.

In this sample, this clonotype turned up many times. This rearrangement joins TRBV18 to TRBJ1-2; no firm D call. Trimming cost V 3 bases and J 6 bases, with 11 bases left between them. Germline CDR1 reads KGHSH; CDR2 reads LQKENI. CDR3 length: 13 residues. This CDR3 is CASSPRVTDGYTF. The DNA for the CDR3 is TGTGCCAGCTCACCGAGGGTTACGGATGGCTACACCTTC.